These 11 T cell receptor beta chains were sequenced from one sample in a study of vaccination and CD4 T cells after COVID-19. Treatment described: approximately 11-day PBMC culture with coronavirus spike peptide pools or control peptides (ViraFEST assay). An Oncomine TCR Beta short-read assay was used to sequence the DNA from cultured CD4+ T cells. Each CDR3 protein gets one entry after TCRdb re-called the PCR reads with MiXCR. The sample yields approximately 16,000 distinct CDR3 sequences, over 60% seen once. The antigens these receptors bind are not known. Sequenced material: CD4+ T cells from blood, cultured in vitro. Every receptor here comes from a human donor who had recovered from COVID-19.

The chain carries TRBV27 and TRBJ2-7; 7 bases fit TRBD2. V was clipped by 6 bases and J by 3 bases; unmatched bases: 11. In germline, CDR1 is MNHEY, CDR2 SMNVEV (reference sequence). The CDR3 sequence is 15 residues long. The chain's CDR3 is CASSPPPGRNYEQYF. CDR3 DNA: TGTGCCAGCAGCCCACCGCCCGGGAGGAACTACGAGCAGTACTTC.

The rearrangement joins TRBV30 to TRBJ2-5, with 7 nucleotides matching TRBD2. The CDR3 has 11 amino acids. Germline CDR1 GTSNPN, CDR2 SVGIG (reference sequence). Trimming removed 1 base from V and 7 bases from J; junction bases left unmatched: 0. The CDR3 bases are TGTGCCTGGAGTGCGGGGGGGACCCAGTACTTC. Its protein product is CAWSAGGTQYF. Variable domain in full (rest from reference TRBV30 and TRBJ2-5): SQTIHQWPATLVQPVGSPLSLECTVEGTSNPNLYWYRQAAGRGLQLLFYSVGIGQISSEVPQNLSASRPQDRQFILSSKKLLLSDSGFYLCAWSAGGTQYFGPGTRLLVL.

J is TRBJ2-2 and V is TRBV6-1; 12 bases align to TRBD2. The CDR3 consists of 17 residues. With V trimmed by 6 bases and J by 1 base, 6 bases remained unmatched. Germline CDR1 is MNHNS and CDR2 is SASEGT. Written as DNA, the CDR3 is TGTGCCAGCAGACGACTAGCGGGAGCCCTGAACACCGGGGAGCTGTTTTTT. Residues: CASRRLAGALNTGELFF.

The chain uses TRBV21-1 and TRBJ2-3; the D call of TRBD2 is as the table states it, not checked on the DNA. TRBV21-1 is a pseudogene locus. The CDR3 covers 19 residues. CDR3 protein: CATPARWLAPTYSTDTQYF. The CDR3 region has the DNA TGTGCCACCCCGGCCAGGTGGCTAGCGCCTACCTATAGCACAGATACGCAGTATTTT.

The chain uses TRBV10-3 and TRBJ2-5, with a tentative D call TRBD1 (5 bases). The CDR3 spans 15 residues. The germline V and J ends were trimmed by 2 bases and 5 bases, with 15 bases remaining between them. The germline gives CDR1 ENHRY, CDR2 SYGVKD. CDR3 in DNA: TGTGCCATCAGTGAGAGGCCCAGGGTGGGGGAGACCCAGTACTTC. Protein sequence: CAISERPRVGETQYF.

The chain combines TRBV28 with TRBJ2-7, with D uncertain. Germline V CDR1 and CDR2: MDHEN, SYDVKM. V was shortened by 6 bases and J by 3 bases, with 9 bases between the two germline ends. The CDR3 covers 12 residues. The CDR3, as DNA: TGTGCCAGCAGATTACAGAGCTACGAGCAGTACTTC. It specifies CASRLQSYEQYF.

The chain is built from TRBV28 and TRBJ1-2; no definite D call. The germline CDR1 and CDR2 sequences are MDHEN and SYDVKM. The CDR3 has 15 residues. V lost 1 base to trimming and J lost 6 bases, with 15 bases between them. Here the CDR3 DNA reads TGTGCCAGCAGTTTATCGTCTAGGGTCACTGATGGCTACACCTTC. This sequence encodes CASSLSSRVTDGYTF.

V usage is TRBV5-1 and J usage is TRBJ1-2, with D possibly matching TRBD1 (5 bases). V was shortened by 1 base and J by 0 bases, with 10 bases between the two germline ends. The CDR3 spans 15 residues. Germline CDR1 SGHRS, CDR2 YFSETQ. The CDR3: CASSLRGDTNYGYTF. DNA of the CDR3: TGCGCCAGCAGCTTGCGGGGGGATACTAACTATGGCTACACCTTC.

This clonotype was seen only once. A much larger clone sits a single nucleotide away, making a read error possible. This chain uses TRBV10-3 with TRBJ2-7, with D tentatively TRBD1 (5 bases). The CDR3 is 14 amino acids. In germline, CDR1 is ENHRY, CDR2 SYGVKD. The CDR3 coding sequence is TGTGCCACCGCCGACAGTCTGAGCTCCTACAAGCAGTACTTC. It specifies CATADSLSSYKQYF.

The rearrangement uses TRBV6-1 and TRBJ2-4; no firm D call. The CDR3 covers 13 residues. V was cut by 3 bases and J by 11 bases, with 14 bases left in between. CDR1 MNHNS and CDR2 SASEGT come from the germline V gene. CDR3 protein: CASSEDTVTLQYF. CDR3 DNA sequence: TGTGCCAGCAGTGAGGATACCGTGACACTTCAGTACTTC.

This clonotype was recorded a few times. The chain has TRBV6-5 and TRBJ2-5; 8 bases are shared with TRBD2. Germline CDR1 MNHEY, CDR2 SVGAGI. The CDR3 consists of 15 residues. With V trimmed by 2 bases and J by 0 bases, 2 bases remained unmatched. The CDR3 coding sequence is TGTGCCAGCAGTTACGTAGCGGGGTACCAAGAGACCCAGTACTTC. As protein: CASSYVAGYQETQYF.